Below, one T cell receptor (beta chain) is given with its context. The data were taken from a study of blood T cell repertoires in COVID-19. Clinical histories supplied by participants themselves formed the basis of cohort assignment. The CDR3 consists of 13 residues. CDR1 and CDR2 from the germline V gene are SGHRS and YFSETQ. V lost 5 bases, J lost 4 bases, and 12 bases lay in between. Generated by immunoSEQ multiplex PCR, the TCRdb table keeps only in-frame clones and is missing some. Of roughly 400,000 clones detected, just under 90% appear once; the ten largest clones hold around 10%. The J gene is TRBJ1-2, the V gene TRBV5-1; D may be TRBD1 (6 bases). The sample comprised PBMCs or T cells enriched from blood (not recorded which). The receptor's source is a woman aged 45-65 years who had recovered from COVID-19. Here the CDR3 reads CASSSGQSYGYTF. The DNA for the CDR3 is TGCGCCAGCAGTTCGGGACAAAGCTATGGCTACACCTTC.